A single sample gave rise to the 10 T cell receptor beta chains below, sequenced in a study of cytomegalovirus exposure and HLA in healthy donors. Primers included in the PCR were 60 Vbeta and 13 Jbeta primers. Sequencing was performed with immunoSEQ multiplex PCR; in TCRdb, only in-frame clones are kept and a portion is missing. The sample lists roughly 140,000 clones, over 70% occurring once. Sequencing was done on a sample of PBMCs. These receptors were taken from a man younger than 40 in good health and CMV-seropositive.

The rearrangement joins TRBV11-2 to TRBJ2-3; 10 positions match TRBD1. CDR1 and CDR2 from the germline V gene are SGHAT and FQNNGV. Unmatched junction bases numbered 7, after V lost 3 bases and J lost 4 bases. The CDR3 has 16 residues. Here the CDR3 DNA reads TGTGCCAGCAGCTTGACAGGGGGCGCCCAGCCAGATACGCAGTATTTT. Translating gives CASSLTGGAQPDTQYF.

This clone came up once. V and J are TRBV5-6 and TRBJ2-1; 7 bases match TRBD1. The CDR3 extends over 13 amino acids. V was clipped by 4 bases and J by 5 bases; unmatched bases: 3. The germline gives CDR1 SGHDT, CDR2 YYEEEE. The CDR3 coding sequence is TGTGCCAGCAGCCCTACAGGGGACAATGAGCAGTTCTTC. Amino acid sequence: CASSPTGDNEQFF.

The V gene is TRBV4-3, the J gene TRBJ1-2; 7 bases align to TRBD1. This CDR3 is 14 amino acids long. V lost 1 base, J lost 8 bases, and 7 bases stayed unmatched. Germline CDR1 is LGHNA and CDR2 is YSLEER. Written as DNA, the CDR3 is TGCGCCAGCAGCCAAGGCAGGGGGTCAACGGGCTACACCTTC. Translation gives CASSQGRGSTGYTF.

This chain uses TRBV7-2 with TRBJ2-7; 10 nucleotides line up with TRBD1. CDR3 length: 15 amino acids. Germline V gives CDR1 SGHTA, CDR2 FQGNSA. The junction had 11 bases not matched to a gene; V was cut back by 5 bases and J by 7 bases. In nucleotides, the CDR3 is TGTGCCAGCAGCCCAAGAGGGGGACAGGGGCCAGAGCAGTACTTC. Translation gives CASSPRGGQGPEQYF.

V gene TRBV9 combines with J gene TRBJ1-2, with TRBD1 matching over 8 bases. Trimming took 3 bases from V and 2 from J; bases not matched to a gene: 9. CDR3 length equals 16 residues. The germline V gene has CDR1 SGDLS and CDR2 YYNGEE. As DNA, the CDR3 is TGTGCCAGCAGCGGAATGTTCGGACAGGGAAACTATGGCTACACCTTC. Translating it yields CASSGMFGQGNYGYTF. Together with reference TRBV9 and TRBJ1-2, the CDR3 gives the full variable domain: DSGVTQTPKHLITATGQRVTLRCSPRSGDLSVYWYQQSLDQGLQFLIQYYNGEERAKGNILERFSAQQFPDLHSELNLSSLELGDSALYFCASSGMFGQGNYGYTFGSGTRLTVV.

V and J are TRBV28 and TRBJ1-3, with 7 positions matching TRBD1. Germline assignment: CDR1 MDHEN and CDR2 SYDVKM. This CDR3 comprises 13 residues. The V segment lost 8 bases and the J segment 3 bases; nucleotides outside the gene matches: 4. CDR3 nucleotides: TGTGCCAGCCATACAGGGGTTGGAAACACCATATATTTT. Translated: CASHTGVGNTIYF.

The J gene is TRBJ2-1, the V gene TRBV19; maybe TRBD1 (6 bases). The germline V gene has CDR1 LNHDA and CDR2 SQIVND (reference sequence). Trimming cost V 4 bases and J 0 bases, with 16 bases left between them. The CDR3 spans 17 residues. In nucleotides, the CDR3 is TGTGCCAGTAGTAGGGTACAGGGCCCCTACTCCTACAATGAGCAGTTCTTC. It codes for CASSRVQGPYSYNEQFF. Full variable domain (rest looked up from reference TRBV19 and TRBJ2-1): DGGITQSPKYLFRKEGQNVTLSCEQNLNHDAMYWYRQDPGQGLRLIYYSQIVNDFQKGDIAEGYSVSREKKESFPLTVTSAQKNPTAFYLCASSRVQGPYSYNEQFFGPGTRLTVL.

The chain employs TRBV9 and TRBJ2-5, with 11 nucleotides matching TRBD2. Trimming cost V 0 bases and J 5 bases; bases outside gene matches: 9. The germline V gene encodes CDR1 SGDLS and CDR2 YYNGEE. The CDR3 is made up of 17 amino acids. The CDR3 loop reads CASSVGGLAGGSETQYF. The DNA of the CDR3 is TGTGCCAGCAGCGTAGGGGGCCTAGCGGGGGGTAGTGAGACCCAGTACTTC.

The chain links TRBV7-2 to TRBJ2-7, with D unresolved. This CDR3 has 14 residues. Germline values: CDR1 SGHTA, CDR2 FQGNSA. Trimming left V 5 bases short and J 3 bases short, with 14 bases between. In nucleotides, the CDR3 is TGTGCCAGCAGCCCAGGCAGACACAACTACGAGCAGTACTTC. Its translation: CASSPGRHNYEQYF. The complete variable domain, with remaining parts taken from reference TRBV7-2 and TRBJ2-7, reads GAGVSQSPSNKVTEKGKDVELRCDPISGHTALYWYRQSLGQGLEFLIYFQGNSAPDKSGLPSDRFSAERTGGSVSTLTIQRTQQEDSAVYLCASSPGRHNYEQYFGPGTRLTVT.

The CDR3: CASSLTMAGEGLPAYF. CDR3 nucleotide sequence: TGTGCCAGCAGTTTAACGATGGCGGGAGAGGGCCTTCCGGCGTACTTC. The chain employs TRBV7-6 and TRBJ2-7; TRBD2 agrees at 7 bases. CDR3 length: 16 residues. The germline V gene has CDR1 SGHVS and CDR2 FNYEAQ. The V gene end was trimmed by 6 bases and the J gene end by 12 bases; junction bases not matched to a gene: 23.